The 13 T cell receptor beta chains given below trace back to one sample, sequenced in a study of blood T cell repertoires in COVID-19. Sequencing was performed with immunoSEQ multiplex PCR; in TCRdb, only in-frame clones are kept and a portion is missing. The table lists under 300,000 clones, approximately 83% of them singletons. Sequencing used peripheral blood. The receptors here all came from a human donor in a cohort sampled during active COVID-19.

The rearrangement joins TRBV30 to TRBJ2-7; 9 positions agree with TRBD1. The CDR3 is 13 residues long. Per the germline V gene, CDR1 is GTSNPN and CDR2 is SVGIG (reference sequence). The V segment lost 1 base and the J segment 5 bases; nucleotides outside the gene matches: 3. CDR3 nucleotides: TGTGCCTGGAGTGCTGGACAGGGGAACGAGCAGTACTTC. It codes for CAWSAGQGNEQYF. The full variable domain, its missing parts supplied by reference TRBV30 and TRBJ2-7, is SQTIHQWPATLVQPVGSPLSLECTVEGTSNPNLYWYRQAAGRGLQLLFYSVGIGQISSEVPQNLSASRPQDRQFILSSKKLLLSDSGFYLCAWSAGQGNEQYFGPGTRLTVT.

The CDR3 spells CASSFNRERTEAFF. The CDR3 coding sequence is TGTGCCAGCAGTTTTAACAGGGAGAGGACTGAAGCTTTCTTT. This chain uses TRBV28 with TRBJ1-1; a possible D gene is TRBD1 (6 bases). Per the germline V gene, CDR1 is MDHEN and CDR2 is SYDVKM. This CDR3 region has 14 residues. Trimming removed 3 bases from V and 5 bases from J, with 13 bases in between.

The rearrangement uses TRBV24-1 and TRBJ2-3, with D possibly being TRBD1 (5 bases). The germline V and J ends were trimmed by 7 bases and 0 bases, with 16 bases remaining between them. CDR1 is KGHDR, CDR2 SFDVKD, per germline. The CDR3 is made up of 16 amino acids. Here the CDR3 reads CATSSSGRASTDTQYF. In DNA form, the CDR3 reads TGTGCCACCAGCTCCTCCGGCAGGGCTAGCACAGATACGCAGTATTTT.

The rearrangement joins TRBV19 to TRBJ1-2; D is unresolved. The CDR3 runs to 15 residues. V lost 3 bases to trimming and J lost 0 bases, with 11 bases between them. Germline V gives CDR1 LNHDA, CDR2 SQIVND (reference sequence). CDR3 nucleotides: TGTGCCAGTAGTATCTACGGACTGACTAACTATGGCTACACCTTC. This sequence encodes CASSIYGLTNYGYTF.

V is TRBV9 and J is TRBJ1-6, with a possible D match to TRBD1 (5 bases). V was clipped by 0 bases and J by 16 bases, with 17 bases between them. The CDR3 extends over 14 amino acids. Germline values: CDR1 SGDLS, CDR2 YYNGEE. The CDR3 region has the DNA TGTGCCAGCAGCGTAGATGGCAGGGCAAACTTTCTCCACTTT. It yields the protein CASSVDGRANFLHF. The whole variable domain, filled in from reference TRBV9 and TRBJ1-6, reads DSGVTQTPKHLITATGQRVTLRCSPRSGDLSVYWYQQSLDQGLQFLIQYYNGEERAKGNILERFSAQQFPDLHSELNLSSLELGDSALYFCASSVDGRANFLHFGNGTRLTVT.

The rearrangement links TRBV19 to TRBJ1-4; 9 nucleotides match TRBD1. The junction had 9 bases not matched to a gene; V was cut back by 3 bases and J by 10 bases. The CDR3 runs to 15 residues. CDR1 and CDR2 (germline): LNHDA, SQIVND (reference sequence). This CDR3 reads CASSITGGSASKLFF. The CDR3 DNA reads as TGTGCCAGTAGTATTACAGGGGGCAGCGCTTCAAAACTGTTTTTT.

The V and J genes are TRBV12-3 or TRBV12-4 and TRBJ2-1; no clear D. This CDR3 comprises 13 residues. Trimming pared 3 bases from V and 11 bases from J, leaving 14 bases between. The CDR3 bases are TGTGCCAGCAGTTTGGGCGAACAGAGTAAGCAGTTCTTC. It specifies CASSLGEQSKQFF.

V gene TRBV7-2 combines with J gene TRBJ1-2; D unclear. CDR1 and CDR2 from the germline V gene are SGHTA and FQGNSA. The CDR3 totals 14 residues. V was pared by 1 base and J by 4 bases, with 10 bases between. The CDR3 DNA reads TGTGCCAGCAGCTTAGATGGTCGGGGCTATGGCTACACCTTC. Encoded protein: CASSLDGRGYGYTF.

The CDR3 region is CASTVGLAGNQETQYF. CDR3 sequence (DNA): TGTGCCAGCACTGTAGGACTAGCGGGGAACCAAGAGACCCAGTACTTC. V usage is TRBV2 and J usage is TRBJ2-5; 12 positions match TRBD2. From germline, CDR1 is SNHLY and CDR2 FYNNEI. The V gene end was trimmed by 7 bases and the J gene end by 0 bases; junction bases not matched to a gene: 6. The CDR3 runs to 16 residues.

CDR3 sequence: CATSSIPTASGANVLTF. In nucleotides, the CDR3 is TGTGCCACCAGCAGCATTCCGACAGCCTCTGGGGCCAACGTCCTGACTTTC. The chain has TRBV15 and TRBJ2-6; D perhaps matches TRBD1 (5 bases). V lost 3 bases and J lost 0, with 12 bases in between. This CDR3 spans 17 amino acids. Germline V gene lookup returns CDR1 LNHNV and CDR2 YYDKDF (reference sequence).

This sequence joins TRBV6-1 and TRBJ2-5; a possible D gene is TRBD1 (6 bases). Germline V gene sequence: CDR1 MNHNS, CDR2 SASEGT. V gave up 0 bases and J gave up 2 bases, with 10 bases separating them. The length of the CDR3 is 15 residues. Here the CDR3 reads CASSEAPGQQETQYF. As DNA, the CDR3 is TGTGCCAGCAGTGAAGCACCCGGACAGCAAGAGACCCAGTACTTC.

The CDR3 protein is CASSLEGDLAEQFF. CDR3 sequence (DNA): TGTGCCAGCAGCCTCGAGGGAGATCTCGCTGAGCAGTTCTTC. The chain has TRBV11-3 and TRBJ2-1, with D possibly TRBD2 on 5 matching bases. The CDR3 is 14 residues long. The V gene's germline CDR1 is SGHNT and CDR2 YENEEA. V was clipped by 5 bases and J by 9 bases, with 17 bases between them.

This clone was picked up one time. The chain uses TRBV5-4 and TRBJ2-5; 7 positions agree with TRBD1. This CDR3 is built from 15 residues. Germline V gene lookup returns CDR1 SGHNT and CDR2 YYREEE (reference sequence). Trimming at V came to 4 bases and at J to 5 bases, leaving 11 bases not matched to a gene. The CDR3 nucleotides read TGTGCCAGCAGCGGCACAGGGGCCCCTGAGGAGACCCAGTACTTC. Translation gives CASSGTGAPEETQYF.